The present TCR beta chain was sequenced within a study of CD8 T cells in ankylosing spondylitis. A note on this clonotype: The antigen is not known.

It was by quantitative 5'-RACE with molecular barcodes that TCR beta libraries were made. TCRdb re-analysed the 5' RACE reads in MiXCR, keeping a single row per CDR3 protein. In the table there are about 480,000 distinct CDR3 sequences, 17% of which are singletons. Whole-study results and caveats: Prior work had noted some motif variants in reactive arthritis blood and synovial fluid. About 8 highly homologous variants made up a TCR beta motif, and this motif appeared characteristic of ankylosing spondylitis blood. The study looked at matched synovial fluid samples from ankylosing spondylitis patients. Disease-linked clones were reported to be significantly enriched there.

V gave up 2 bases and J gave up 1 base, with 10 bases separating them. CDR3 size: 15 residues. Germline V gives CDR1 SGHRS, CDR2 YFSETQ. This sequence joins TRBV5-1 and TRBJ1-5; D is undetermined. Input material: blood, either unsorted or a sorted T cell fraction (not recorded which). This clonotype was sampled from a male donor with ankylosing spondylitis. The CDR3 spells CASSLGPESNQPQHF. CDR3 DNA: TGCGCCAGCAGCTTAGGTCCAGAGAGCAATCAGCCCCAGCATTTT.